The 5 T cell receptor beta chains reported below all come from one sample, sequenced in a study of beta chain features in type 1 diabetes. No antigen has been assigned to these receptors. Whole-study findings and limits: Shortening of TCRB CDR3s, moderate but significant, appeared in all four CD4+ subsets of Type 1 diabetes patients.

cDNA synthesis used the whole RNA isolate, giving expressed TCRB sequences. Clones were sequenced by immunoSEQ multiplex PCR, and TCRdb holds only the in-frame ones, with some missing. The profile covers around 180,000 clones, with around 7.9% appearing a single time and roughly 0.5% taken by the ten largest. The source material was central memory CD4+ T cells from blood. The source is a man aged 18 to 29 with type 1 diabetes.

This clone was seen a few times. The chain links TRBV29-1 to TRBJ2-5, with D perhaps matching TRBD2 (7 bases). Germline CDR1 is SQVTM and CDR2 is ANQGSEA. V lost 6 bases and J lost 5, with 13 bases in between. The CDR3 contains 12 residues. DNA for the CDR3: TGCAGCGTAGGGGGGGGTTACGAGACCCAGTACTTC. Encoded protein: CSVGGGYETQYF. Combining the CDR3 with reference TRBV29-1 and TRBJ2-5 gives the whole variable domain SAVISQKPSRDICQRGTSLTIQCQVDSQVTMMFWYRQQPGQSLTLIATANQGSEATYESGFVIDKFPISRPNLTFSTLTVSNMSPEDSSIYLCSVGGGYETQYFGPGTRLLVL.

J is TRBJ2-5 and V is TRBV6-5, with 8 bases matching TRBD2. CDR1 is MNHEY and CDR2 is SVGAGI in the germline V gene. The CDR3 loop spans 13 amino acids. V dropped 5 bases and J dropped 3; count of bases not matched to a gene: 2. The CDR3 DNA reads TGTGCCAGCAGTGCGGGGGGAGAAGAGACCCAGTACTTC. Amino acid sequence: CASSAGGEETQYF.

The chain has TRBV7-6 and TRBJ1-3; 7 nucleotides agree with TRBD1. CDR3 length: 14 residues. V was pared by 5 bases and J by 8 bases, with 9 bases of the junction left unmatched. CDR1 is SGHVS and CDR2 is FNYEAQ in the germline V gene. The CDR3 sequence: CASSRDRAVDTIYF. DNA for the CDR3: TGTGCCAGCAGCCGAGACAGGGCTGTAGACACCATATATTTT.

The gene calls are TRBV7-8 and TRBJ2-1; weak D call: TRBD1 (5 bases). This CDR3 contains 16 residues. Between the trimmed V and J ends, which lost 1 base and 4 bases, there was a span of 14 bases. CDR1 and CDR2 (germline): SGHVS, FQNEAQ. CDR3 sequence reads: CASSLGNRNRYNEQFF. The CDR3 DNA reads as TGTGCCAGCAGCTTAGGGAACAGGAATCGTTACAATGAGCAGTTCTTC. Using reference TRBV7-8 and TRBJ2-1 for the parts outside the CDR3, the full variable domain is GAGVSQSPRYKVAKRGQDVALRCDPISGHVSLFWYQQALGQGPEFLTYFQNEAQLDKSGLPSDRFFAERPEGSVSTLKIQRTQQEDSAVYLCASSLGNRNRYNEQFFGPGTRLTVL.

The chain has TRBV6-6 and TRBJ2-7; D is uncertain. Germline CDR1 reads MNHNY; CDR2 reads SVGAGI (reference sequence). V was clipped by 7 bases and J by 1 base, with 14 bases between them. The CDR3 is made up of 14 amino acids. CDR3 region: CASTRFVSSYEQYF. The CDR3 nucleotides read TGTGCCAGCACGAGGTTTGTGAGTTCCTACGAGCAGTACTTC.